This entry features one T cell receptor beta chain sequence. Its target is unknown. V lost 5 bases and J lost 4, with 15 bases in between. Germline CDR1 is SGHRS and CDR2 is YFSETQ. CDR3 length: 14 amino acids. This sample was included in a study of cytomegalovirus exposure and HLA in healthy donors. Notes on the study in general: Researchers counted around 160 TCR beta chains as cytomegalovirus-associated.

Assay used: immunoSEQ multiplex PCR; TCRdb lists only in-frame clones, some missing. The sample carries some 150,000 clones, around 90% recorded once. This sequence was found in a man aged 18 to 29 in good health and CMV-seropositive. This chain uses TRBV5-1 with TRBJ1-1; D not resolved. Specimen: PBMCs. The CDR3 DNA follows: TGCGCCAGCAGAGCGACCGCATGGAGCACTGAAGCTTTCTTT. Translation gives CASRATAWSTEAFF.